Listed below are T cell receptor beta chains from one sample, sequenced in a study of cytomegalovirus exposure and HLA in healthy donors. Profiling relied on immunoSEQ multiplex PCR, and the TCRdb table lists in-frame clones only, not all of them. The sample lists about 160,000 clones, more than 75% seen once, with roughly 10% in the top ten. Sequencing was done on a sample of PBMCs. All receptors come from a man younger than 35 in good health and CMV-seropositive. Each CDR3 is given with its conserved first and last residue. Fields, in order: D gene, J gene, V gene, clone size, CDR3 length, CDR3 protein, CDR3 DNA. A D gene is named only where the DNA matches it firmly. A row's size may be missing; if present it is once, few, many or a size class.

D gene: TRBD1
J gene: TRBJ1-6
V gene: TRBV4-1
clone size: few
CDR3 length: 17
CDR3 protein: CASSQVGQQGKNSPLHF
CDR3 DNA: TGCGCCAGCAGCCAGGTCGGACAACAGGGGAAGAATTCACCCCTCCACTTT

D gene: TRBD1
J gene: TRBJ1-2
V gene: TRBV19
clone size: once
CDR3 length: 15
CDR3 protein: CASSLDRAIGYGYTF
CDR3 DNA: TGTGCCAGTAGTCTTGACAGGGCTATAGGCTATGGCTACACCTTC

D gene: .
J gene: TRBJ2-2
V gene: TRBV11-2
clone size: .
CDR3 length: 16
CDR3 protein: CASSLDFRYWTGELFF
CDR3 DNA: TGTGCCAGCAGCTTAGACTTCCGGTATTGGACCGGGGAGCTGTTTTTT

D gene: .
J gene: TRBJ2-1
V gene: TRBV9
clone size: .
CDR3 length: 14
CDR3 protein: CASSREYRADEQFF
CDR3 DNA: TGTGCCAGCAGCCGCGAGTACAGGGCCGATGAGCAGTTCTTC

D gene: .
J gene: TRBJ1-6
V gene: TRBV4-1
clone size: once
CDR3 length: 17
CDR3 protein: CASSLVAGNSYNSPLHF
CDR3 DNA: TGCGCCAGCAGCCTCGTGGCAGGGAACTCCTATAATTCACCCCTCCACTTT

D gene: .
J gene: TRBJ1-2
V gene: TRBV7-9
clone size: .
CDR3 length: 14
CDR3 protein: CASSLSSTNYGYTF
CDR3 DNA: TGTGCCAGCAGCTTATCATCAACTAACTATGGCTACACCTTC

D gene: TRBD1
J gene: TRBJ2-7
V gene: TRBV7-8
clone size: .
CDR3 length: 17
CDR3 protein: CASSQMVAGQAAYEQYF
CDR3 DNA: TGTGCCAGCAGCCAGATGGTGGCGGGACAGGCGGCCTACGAGCAGTACTTC

D gene: .
J gene: TRBJ1-4
V gene: TRBV2
clone size: .
CDR3 length: 14
CDR3 protein: CASRDSRTNEKLFF
CDR3 DNA: TGTGCCAGCAGGGACTCTCGAACTAATGAAAAACTGTTTTTT

D gene: .
J gene: TRBJ1-5
V gene: TRBV27
clone size: few
CDR3 length: 12
CDR3 protein: CASSFPRGPQHF
CDR3 DNA: TGTGCCAGCAGTTTTCCCAGGGGGCCCCAGCATTTT

D gene: .
J gene: TRBJ2-1
V gene: TRBV7-7
clone size: once
CDR3 length: 14
CDR3 protein: CASSLQGNYNEQFF
CDR3 DNA: TGTGCCAGCTCTCTTCAGGGAAATTACAATGAGCAGTTCTTC

D gene: TRBD2
J gene: TRBJ2-1
V gene: TRBV6-4
clone size: .
CDR3 length: 15
CDR3 protein: CASSELAGAKNEQFF
CDR3 DNA: TGTGCCAGCAGTGAACTAGCGGGAGCTAAGAATGAGCAGTTCTTC

D gene: .
J gene: TRBJ2-7
V gene: TRBV9
clone size: .
CDR3 length: 14
CDR3 protein: CASSADGQIYEQYF
CDR3 DNA: TGTGCCAGCAGCGCAGACGGACAGATCTACGAGCAGTACTTC

D gene: TRBD2
J gene: TRBJ2-2
V gene: TRBV5-4
clone size: .
CDR3 length: 16
CDR3 protein: CASRRSGGAATGELFF
CDR3 DNA: TGTGCCAGCAGACGAAGCGGGGGGGCGGCCACCGGGGAGCTGTTTTTT

D gene: TRBD1
J gene: TRBJ1-2
V gene: TRBV2
clone size: .
CDR3 length: 14
CDR3 protein: CASSRDSRNYGYTF
CDR3 DNA: TGTGCCAGCAGTCGGGACAGCCGAAACTATGGCTACACCTTC

D gene: TRBD2
J gene: TRBJ2-3
V gene: TRBV4-2
clone size: .
CDR3 length: 15
CDR3 protein: CASSQGAGDTDTQYF
CDR3 DNA: TGTGCCAGCAGCCAAGGAGCGGGGGACACAGATACGCAGTATTTT

D gene: TRBD1
J gene: TRBJ2-1
V gene: TRBV7-9
clone size: .
CDR3 length: 19
CDR3 protein: CASSLPPGQGKYHDNEQFF
CDR3 DNA: TGTGCCAGCAGCTTACCCCCGGGACAGGGCAAATACCACGACAATGAGCAGTTCTTC

D gene: TRBD1
J gene: TRBJ2-7
V gene: TRBV2
clone size: .
CDR3 length: 15
CDR3 protein: CASMPQTGSHSEQYF
CDR3 DNA: TGTGCCAGCATGCCCCAGACAGGGTCACATTCCGAGCAGTACTTC